The 2 T cell receptor beta chains reported below all come from one sample, sequenced in a study of graft-versus-host responses after intestinal transplantation. Profiling relied on immunoSEQ multiplex PCR, and the TCRdb table lists in-frame clones only, not all of them. Among more than 10,000 clones listed, around 32% were seen once. This sample comprised alloreactive CD4+ T cells from a mixed lymphocyte reaction culture, obtained before transplantation. Subset reported: CFSE-low proliferating T cells sorted from roughly six-day pre-transplant mixed lymphocyte reaction (GvH or HvG direction). The receptors here all came from a human patient who was an organ donor for intestinal transplantation.

By share, this clone counts as medium-sized (0.01 to 0.1%). CDR3 region: CASSQPGTGKARVHGANVLTF. Here the CDR3 DNA reads TGTGCCAGCAGCCAACCTGGGACAGGGAAGGCAAGGGTGCATGGGGCCAACGTCCTGACTTTC. V usage is TRBV14 and J usage is TRBJ2-6; TRBD1 aligns across 9 bases. Germline-derived CDR1 and CDR2 are SGHDN and FVKESK. Trimming cost V 2 bases and J 3 bases; bases outside gene matches: 17. This CDR3 region has 21 residues.

V gene TRBV4-1 combines with J gene TRBJ2-3; D is undetermined. The CDR3 runs to 18 residues. The germline gives CDR1 MGHRA, CDR2 YSYEKL. The ends were cut back, 1 base at V and 0 bases at J, with 17 bases in the middle. Here the CDR3 DNA reads TGCGCCAGCAGCCAAGTCCCCAACAGTTTCTCTAGCACAGATACGCAGTATTTT. The encoded protein is CASSQVPNSFSSTDTQYF.